This T cell receptor beta chain was sequenced for a study of cytomegalovirus exposure and HLA in healthy donors. Study-wide results and limits: Specificity of a few CMV-associated chains for CMV antigens was verified in vitro. It was reported that TCR beta sequences correctly inferred the HLA-A and HLA-B alleles for most subjects. The study carried out a later analysis of TCR beta sequences. It associated 15,000 to 20,000 of them with specific HLA alleles at a false discovery rate of 0.05.

This clone was detected once. Its specificity is not known. The PCR made use of 60 Vbeta and 13 Jbeta primers. In the source study's methods: Per a later analysis, the number of unique TCR beta chains was around 79 million, of which around 9.9 million were shared. Sequenced by immunoSEQ multiplex PCR; TCRdb stores in-frame clones only, minus some. The V and J calls and clone size were taken over from that table, and D and trimming were inferred from the DNA. Seen here are under 150,000 clones, about 79% observed once, and the top ten hold around 2.6%. This CDR3 has 17 residues. The source of this sequence is a male donor in good health and CMV-seronegative. Sequencing input: PBMCs. V is TRBV21-1 and J is TRBJ2-3; TRBD2, as called in the table, went unchecked against the DNA. TRBV21-1 represents a pseudogene. The CDR3 protein is CASSTSGTSGSPDTQYF. The CDR3 coding sequence is TGTGCCAGCAGCACCTCGGGAACTAGCGGGAGCCCAGATACGCAGTATTTT.